Given below is one TCR beta chain in context. Its specificity is unknown. The J segment lost 0 bases and the V segment lost 5 bases, leaving 5 bases of the junction unmatched. Germline values: CDR1 SGHNT, CDR2 YYREEE (reference sequence). The CDR3 sequence is 16 residues long. The table came from immunoSEQ multiplex PCR; TCRdb's copy has only in-frame clones and leaves some out. Of about 82,000 clones listed, 82% were seen once; the top ten hold around 9.5%. This entry belongs to a study of PD-L1 blockade in urothelial cancer. The study, taken as a whole, reports: Blood clones associated with the tumor expanded more at 3 weeks in durable-benefit patients.

This clonotype was obtained from a man in his sixties or seventies with urothelial cancer. The chain couples TRBV5-4 to TRBJ2-1; 10 bases map to TRBD2. The sample in question was PBMCs, obtained around atezolizumab (anti-PD-L1) treatment. The CDR3 reads CASRPTSGNSYNEQFF. The CDR3 DNA sequence: TGTGCCAGCAGACCCACTAGCGGGAACTCCTACAATGAGCAGTTCTTC. Full variable domain (outside the CDR3, taken from reference TRBV5-4 and TRBJ2-1): ETGVTQSPTHLIKTRGQQVTLRCSSQSGHNTVSWYQQALGQGPQFIFQYYREEENGRGNFPPRFSGLQFPNYSSELNVNALELDDSALYLCASRPTSGNSYNEQFFGPGTRLTVL.